This is a list of T cell receptor beta chains from one sample in a study of T-cell reconstitution after alpha-beta-depleted transplantation in children. One entry per CDR3 protein results from TCRdb running MiXCR on the PCR reads. In the table there are about half a million distinct CDR3 sequences, approximately 12% of which are singletons. The input for sequencing was PBMCs from the stem cell graft donor, taken from the stem cell graft. The receptors come from a human donor who donated a stem cell graft to a child with combined immunodeficiency. The CDR3 runs from the conserved cysteine through the conserved F or W. Each record gives: V gene, clone size, D gene, J gene, CDR3 DNA, CDR3 protein. D genes are given only for firm matches. Expanded clones get a size class; other rows say once, few or many, or leave the size out.

v_gene: TRBV6-2/TRBV6-3; abundance: many; d_gene: .; j_gene: TRBJ1-5; CDR3nt: TGTGCCAGCCGAAAACAGGGATACAATCAGCCCCAGCATTTT; CDR3aa: CASRKQGYNQPQHF
v_gene: TRBV7-2; abundance: few; d_gene: .; j_gene: TRBJ2-3; CDR3nt: TGTGCCAGCAGTCGGAAGTTTGGCACAGATACGCAGTATTTT; CDR3aa: CASSRKFGTDTQYF
v_gene: TRBV24-1; abundance: many; d_gene: .; j_gene: TRBJ2-2; CDR3nt: TGTGCCACCAGTGATTGGACATTCACCGGGGAGCTGTTTTTT; CDR3aa: CATSDWTFTGELFF
v_gene: TRBV4-3; abundance: few; d_gene: .; j_gene: TRBJ2-6; CDR3nt: TGCGCCAGCAGCCTAGCAGAGGGCTCTGGGGCCAACGTCCTGACTTTC; CDR3aa: CASSLAEGSGANVLTF
v_gene: TRBV30; abundance: .; d_gene: .; j_gene: TRBJ1-1; CDR3nt: TGTGCCTGGGGCAGGCGGCTGAACACTGAAGCTTTCTTT; CDR3aa: CAWGRRLNTEAFF
v_gene: TRBV12-3/TRBV12-4; abundance: .; d_gene: .; j_gene: TRBJ2-3; CDR3nt: TGTGCCAGCGGAAGAGTACCTGGTGATGAGTATTTT; CDR3aa: CASGRVPGDEYF
v_gene: TRBV7-6; abundance: few; d_gene: .; j_gene: TRBJ2-1; CDR3nt: TGTGCCAGCCGATCAGGGCGGGGTGAGCAGTTCTTC; CDR3aa: CASRSGRGEQFF
v_gene: TRBV6-1; abundance: many; d_gene: TRBD1; j_gene: TRBJ2-7; CDR3nt: TGTGCCAGCAGTACCCAGACAGGGGATTTCTCCTACGAGCAGTACTTC; CDR3aa: CASSTQTGDFSYEQYF
v_gene: TRBV30; abundance: many; d_gene: TRBD1; j_gene: TRBJ2-1; CDR3nt: TGTGCCTGGATCCCCCGGGACAGGGAGTATAGCAATGAGCAGTTCTTC; CDR3aa: CAWIPRDREYSNEQFF
v_gene: TRBV7-9; abundance: .; d_gene: TRBD1; j_gene: TRBJ1-6; CDR3nt: TGTGCCAGCAGTCATTATTCCGGGACAGGGGGTTCACCCCTCCACTTT; CDR3aa: CASSHYSGTGGSPLHF
v_gene: TRBV12-3/TRBV12-4; abundance: many; d_gene: .; j_gene: TRBJ2-1; CDR3nt: TGTGCCAGCAGTTTATCGGACAGCTCCTACAATGAGCAGTTCTTC; CDR3aa: CASSLSDSSYNEQFF
v_gene: TRBV12-3/TRBV12-4; abundance: few; d_gene: .; j_gene: TRBJ2-5; CDR3nt: TGTGCCAGCAGTCCTAGGGTAAAAGAGACCCAGTACTTC; CDR3aa: CASSPRVKETQYF
v_gene: TRBV24-1; abundance: .; d_gene: .; j_gene: TRBJ2-3; CDR3nt: TGTGCCACCAGTGATTTGGAGATTAACACAGATACGCAGTATTTT; CDR3aa: CATSDLEINTDTQYF
v_gene: TRBV29-1; abundance: many; d_gene: TRBD1; j_gene: TRBJ2-2; CDR3nt: TGCAGCGTTGACCCAGGGGGGAACACCGGGGAGCTGTTTTTT; CDR3aa: CSVDPGGNTGELFF
v_gene: TRBV15; abundance: .; d_gene: .; j_gene: TRBJ2-1; CDR3nt: TGTGCCACCAGCAGAGGATCGTCCTCCCCCTACAATGAGCAGTTCTTC; CDR3aa: CATSRGSSSPYNEQFF
v_gene: TRBV4-3; abundance: many; d_gene: .; j_gene: TRBJ2-6; CDR3nt: TGCGCCAGCAGCCAAGATACGGTCTACGGGGCCAACGTCCTGACTTTC; CDR3aa: CASSQDTVYGANVLTF
v_gene: TRBV6-1; abundance: few; d_gene: TRBD2; j_gene: TRBJ2-1; CDR3nt: TGTGCCAGCAGTCCTCTAGCGGGGGGAGTCAATGAGCAGTTCTTC; CDR3aa: CASSPLAGGVNEQFF
v_gene: TRBV10-1; abundance: few; d_gene: TRBD1; j_gene: TRBJ2-7; CDR3nt: TGCGCCAACCTTATCGGACAGGGGACCCACCACGAGCAGTACTTC; CDR3aa: CANLIGQGTHHEQYF
v_gene: TRBV15; abundance: many; d_gene: TRBD1; j_gene: TRBJ2-7; CDR3nt: TGTGCCACCAGGAGTACCGGGACAGGGGGTTCCTACGAGCAGTACTTC; CDR3aa: CATRSTGTGGSYEQYF
v_gene: TRBV18; abundance: .; d_gene: TRBD1; j_gene: TRBJ2-7; CDR3nt: TGTGCCAGCTCGCCCGACAGGGGGCATTACGAGCAGAACTTC; CDR3aa: CASSPDRGHYEQNF
v_gene: TRBV7-2; abundance: .; d_gene: .; j_gene: TRBJ2-7; CDR3nt: TGTGCCAGCAGCTTAGGCCGGGGCGAAGCCTACGAGCAGTACTTC; CDR3aa: CASSLGRGEAYEQYF
v_gene: TRBV7-8; abundance: few; d_gene: .; j_gene: TRBJ2-2; CDR3nt: TGTGCCAGCAGCATCTTAACAGGGTTGAACACCGGGGAGCTGTTTTTT; CDR3aa: CASSILTGLNTGELFF
v_gene: TRBV4-3; abundance: few; d_gene: .; j_gene: TRBJ1-4; CDR3nt: TGCGCCAGCAGCCAAGATGCGGTTAGGTGGACACGGAATGAAAAACTGTTTTTT; CDR3aa: CASSQDAVRWTRNEKLFF